The rows below give T cell receptor beta chains drawn from one sample of a study of identical twins. TCRdb used MiXCR to reprocess the 5' RACE reads, holding one entry per CDR3 protein. The repertoire has hundreds of thousands of distinct CDR3 sequences, roughly 20% of them found once; the top ten carry 4% to 4.5%. These data were also reused for a study on T cells expressing NK-cell markers.

Sequencing was done on a sample of PBMCs. These receptors were taken from a woman between 18 and 29 years old in good health. CDR3s include the opening cysteine and the closing phenylalanine or tryptophan. D genes are given only for firm matches. The listing skips clone size in some rows; elsewhere it reads once, few, many or a size class.

TGCGCCAGCAGCGGAACCGGGACAGCCTACAATGAGCAGTTCTTC CASSGTGTAYNEQFF 15 TRBJ2-1 TRBV5-1 NA TRBD1
TGTGCCAGCAGCCAAGCAGCACCCGAGCAGTTCTTC CASSQAAPEQFF 12 TRBJ2-1 TRBV3-1 many NA
TGTGCCAGCAGTACGCTAGGGTTGAACAATGAGCAGTTCTTC CASSTLGLNNEQFF 14 TRBJ2-1 TRBV27 few NA
TGTGCCAGCAGCCAAGATCGCACAGCTTACTACGAGCAGTACTTC CASSQDRTAYYEQYF 15 TRBJ2-7 TRBV4-2 few NA
TGCGCCAGCGGTTTTAGCAGCGGGTTTTTAATGTACGAGCAGTACTTC CASGFSSGFLMYEQYF 16 TRBJ2-7 TRBV10-1 many NA
TGTGCCAGCAGCTTAATCGGGGGCCTCCAAGAGACCCAGTACTTC CASSLIGGLQETQYF 15 TRBJ2-5 TRBV7-9 NA NA
TGCAGCGTTGTCCGGTTTAGGACAGGGAGGGGCTATGGCTACACCTTC CSVVRFRTGRGYGYTF 16 TRBJ1-2 TRBV29-1 many TRBD1
TGTGCCAGCAGCCCCACCTCGGCGGGGGGTTGGAATACGCAGTATTTT CASSPTSAGGWNTQYF 16 TRBJ2-3 TRBV13 NA TRBD2
TGTGCCAGCAGCTTGGCGGGACCTTCTTCCATCGGTGGGGAGCAGTACTTC CASSLAGPSSIGGEQYF 17 TRBJ2-7 TRBV7-2 NA NA
TGCGCCAGCAGCTTACTAGGGACAGCGAACACTGAAGCTTTCTTT CASSLLGTANTEAFF 15 TRBJ1-1 TRBV5-1 few TRBD1
TGCAGCGTGGGGGCTAGCGGGGCCGGGGAGCTGTTTTTT CSVGASGAGELFF 13 TRBJ2-2 TRBV29-1 few TRBD2
TGTGCCAGCAGCTTAAGGGGACTAGCGGGAGGGTGGGTCCGGGATGAGCAGTTCTTC CASSLRGLAGGWVRDEQFF 19 TRBJ2-1 TRBV7-6 NA TRBD2
TGCAGTGCTAGCGGACGGACGAACACTGAAGCTTTCTTT CSASGRTNTEAFF 13 TRBJ1-1 TRBV20-1 many NA
TGTGCCAGCAGCCCCGCACTAGGGACTAGCACAGATACGCAGTATTTT CASSPALGTSTDTQYF 16 TRBJ2-3 TRBV4-2 few NA
TGCAGTGCGTCGGGACAGGCCACCTATGGCTACACCTTC CSASGQATYGYTF 13 TRBJ1-2 TRBV20-1 many TRBD1
TGTGCCATCAGGGACTTCCAAGAGACCCAGTACTTC CAIRDFQETQYF 12 TRBJ2-5 TRBV10-3 NA NA
TGTGCCAGCAGCTTAGAGTTCGGAGATACGCAGTATTTT CASSLEFGDTQYF 13 TRBJ2-3 TRBV11-3 few NA
TGTGCCACCAGCAGCTACAGGGGTCAAGAGACCCAGTACTTC CATSSYRGQETQYF 14 TRBJ2-5 TRBV15 few TRBD1
TGCGCCAGCAGCTTGGCTGCGGGAGTGAGAGATACGCAGTATTTT CASSLAAGVRDTQYF 15 TRBJ2-3 TRBV5-1 NA TRBD2
TGCGCCAGCAGCAAGCGGGACAGGGTCAGCGAGCAGTACTTC CASSKRDRVSEQYF 14 TRBJ2-7 TRBV10-2 NA TRBD1
TGCGCCAGCAGCCTCCTGACAGAATACACTGAAGCTTTCTTT CASSLLTEYTEAFF 14 TRBJ1-1 TRBV5-1 NA NA
TGTGCCATCAGTGAGACTAGCCGGGCAGATACGCAGTATTTT CAISETSRADTQYF 14 TRBJ2-3 TRBV10-3 many NA
TGTGCCAGCAGTGAATGGCCTAGCGGGATTACGAGTGGGGATACGCAGTATTTT CASSEWPSGITSGDTQYF 18 TRBJ2-3 TRBV25-1 few TRBD2
TGTGCCACCAGTGATCGAAAAGACAGGGTAGATGAGCAGTTCTTC CATSDRKDRVDEQFF 15 TRBJ2-1 TRBV24-1 NA TRBD1
TGCAGTGCTAGGGCCGGGACGGCCAACACTGAAGCTTTCTTT CSARAGTANTEAFF 14 TRBJ1-1 TRBV20-1 NA NA
TGCGCCAGCAGCTTTGGGACTGGGGGTGAGCAGTTCTTC CASSFGTGGEQFF 13 TRBJ2-1 TRBV5-1 few NA
TGCAGTGCTAGAGTACCGAGCTCCTACGAGCAGTACTTC CSARVPSSYEQYF 13 TRBJ2-7 TRBV20-1 NA NA
TGTGCCAGCAGTGCTGGGGACGTTTCACTATCACAGTTCTTC CASSAGDVSLSQFF 14 TRBJ2-1 TRBV12-3/TRBV12-4 few NA
TGTGCCAGCAGCTTAGGGGCAGGACCTAATTCACCCCTCCACTTT CASSLGAGPNSPLHF 15 TRBJ1-6 TRBV11-2 few NA